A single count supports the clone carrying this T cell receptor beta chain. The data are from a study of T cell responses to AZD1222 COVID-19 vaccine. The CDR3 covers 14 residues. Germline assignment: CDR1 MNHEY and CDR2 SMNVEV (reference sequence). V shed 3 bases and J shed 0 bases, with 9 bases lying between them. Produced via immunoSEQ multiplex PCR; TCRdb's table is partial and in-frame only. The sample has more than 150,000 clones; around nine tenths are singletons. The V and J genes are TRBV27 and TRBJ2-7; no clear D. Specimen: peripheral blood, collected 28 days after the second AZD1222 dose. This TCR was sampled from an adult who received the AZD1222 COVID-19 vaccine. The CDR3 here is CASSFGRSSYEQYF. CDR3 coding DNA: TGTGCCAGCAGTTTTGGGCGAAGCTCCTACGAGCAGTACTTC.